This is a list of T cell receptor beta chains from one sample in a study of blood T cell repertoires in COVID-19. Sequencing was performed with immunoSEQ multiplex PCR; in TCRdb, only in-frame clones are kept and a portion is missing. The sample carries 65,000 to 80,000 clones, 82% recorded once. The specimen was peripheral blood. The receptors here all came from a human donor in a cohort sampled during active COVID-19. The conserved cysteine and the conserved F or W are not part of the CDR3 here. Each record gives: D gene, V gene, CDR3 protein. A D gene is named only where the DNA matches it firmly.

TRBD1	TRBV18	ASSPSTGGVYGYT
TRBD1	TRBV9	ASSQDRGTHYGYT
.	TRBV9	ASSAGLSSDTQY
.	TRBV5-6	ASSLGLTKYTGELF
TRBD1	TRBV6-5	AINTGADTQY
TRBD1	TRBV5-6	ASSLETGEVYGYT
.	TRBV9	ASSRGASNQPQH
.	TRBV5-1	ASRVRGGLDEAF
TRBD1	TRBV9	ASSAYQGARTDTQY
.	TRBV4-1	ASSQPGGWNQPQH
TRBD1	TRBV11-1	ASSLYYGQGEDGYT
.	TRBV6-5	ASSTPGDLIPQH
.	TRBV5-1	ASSFGGGNTIY
.	TRBV5-1	ASSLVRLVGETQY
TRBD1	TRBV29-1	SVERGPGQGDETQY
.	TRBV29-1	SVEGGEGAF
.	TRBV12-3/TRBV12-4	ASSLRGTDTQY
TRBD1	TRBV25-1	ASSVPGTGTTEAF